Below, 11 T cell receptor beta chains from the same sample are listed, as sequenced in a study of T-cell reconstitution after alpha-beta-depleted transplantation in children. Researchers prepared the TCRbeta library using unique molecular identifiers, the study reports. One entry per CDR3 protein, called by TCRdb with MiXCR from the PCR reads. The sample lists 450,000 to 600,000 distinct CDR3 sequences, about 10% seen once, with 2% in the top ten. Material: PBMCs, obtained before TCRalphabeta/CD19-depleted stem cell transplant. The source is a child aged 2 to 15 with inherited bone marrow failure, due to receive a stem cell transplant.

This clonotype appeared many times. CDR3 bases: TGTGCCAGCAGAAAACTAGCGGGCACCGGGGAGCTGTTTTTT. Protein sequence: CASRKLAGTGELFF. The chain employs TRBV6-5 and TRBJ2-2; 9 bases are a match to TRBD2. The germline V gene encodes CDR1 MNHEY and CDR2 SVGAGI. V was clipped by 6 bases and J by 4 bases; unmatched bases: 3. There are 14 residues in the CDR3.

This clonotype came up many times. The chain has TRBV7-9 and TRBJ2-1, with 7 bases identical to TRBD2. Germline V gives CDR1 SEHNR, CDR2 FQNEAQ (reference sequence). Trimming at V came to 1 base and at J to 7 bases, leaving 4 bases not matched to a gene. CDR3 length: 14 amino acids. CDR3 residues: CASSLVAGENEQFF. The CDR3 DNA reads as TGTGCCAGCAGCTTAGTTGCGGGAGAAAATGAGCAGTTCTTC.

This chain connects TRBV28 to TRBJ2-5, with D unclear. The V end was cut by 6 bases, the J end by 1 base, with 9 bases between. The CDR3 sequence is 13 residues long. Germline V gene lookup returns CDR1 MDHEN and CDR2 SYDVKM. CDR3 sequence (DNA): TGTGCCAGCAGCTTGGAGATCCAAGAGACCCAGTACTTC. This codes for CASSLEIQETQYF.

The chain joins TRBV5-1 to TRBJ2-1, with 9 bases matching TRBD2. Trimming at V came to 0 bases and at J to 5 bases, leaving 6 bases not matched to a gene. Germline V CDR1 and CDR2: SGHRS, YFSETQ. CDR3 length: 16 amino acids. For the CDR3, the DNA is TGCGCCAGCAGCTTGGTAGGACTAGCGTCCAACAATGAGCAGTTCTTC. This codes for CASSLVGLASNNEQFF.

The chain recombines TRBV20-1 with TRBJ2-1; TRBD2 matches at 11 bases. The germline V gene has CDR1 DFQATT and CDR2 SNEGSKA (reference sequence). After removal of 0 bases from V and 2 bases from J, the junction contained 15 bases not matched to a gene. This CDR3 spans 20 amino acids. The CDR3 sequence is CSARDQTGTSGAPTYNEQFF. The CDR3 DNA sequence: TGCAGTGCTAGAGACCAAACCGGGACTAGCGGAGCCCCTACCTACAATGAGCAGTTCTTC.

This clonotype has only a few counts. This CDR3 reads CASSFGVLSLGETQYF. The CDR3 DNA reads TGTGCCAGCAGCTTTGGGGTCCTCAGCCTTGGAGAGACCCAGTACTTC. The chain employs TRBV5-5 and TRBJ2-5; D not certain. Germline V gives CDR1 SGHKS, CDR2 YYEKEE (reference sequence). This CDR3 comprises 16 residues. Trimming took 2 bases from V and 4 from J, leaving 18 bases between them.

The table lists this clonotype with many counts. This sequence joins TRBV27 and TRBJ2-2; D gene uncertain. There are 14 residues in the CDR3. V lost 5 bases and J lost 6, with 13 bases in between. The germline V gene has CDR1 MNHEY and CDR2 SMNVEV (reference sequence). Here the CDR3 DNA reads TGTGCCAGCAGTCCAAATAGGCCTTCCGGGGAGCTGTTTTTT. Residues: CASSPNRPSGELFF.

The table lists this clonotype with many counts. CDR3 DNA: TGCGCCAGCAGCCAAGGGGACAGCTACGAGCAGTACTTC. Translation: CASSQGDSYEQYF. The V and J genes are TRBV4-1 and TRBJ2-7; 7 positions match TRBD1. Germline V gives CDR1 MGHRA, CDR2 YSYEKL. CDR3 size: 13 residues. The J segment lost 3 bases and the V segment lost 1 base, leaving 0 bases of the junction unmatched.

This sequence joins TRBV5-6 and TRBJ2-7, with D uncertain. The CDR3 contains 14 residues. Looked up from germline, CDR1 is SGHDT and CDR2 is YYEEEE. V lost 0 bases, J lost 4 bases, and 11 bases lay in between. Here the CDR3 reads CASSLADFWYEQYF. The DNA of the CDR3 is TGTGCCAGCAGCTTGGCCGACTTCTGGTACGAGCAGTACTTC.

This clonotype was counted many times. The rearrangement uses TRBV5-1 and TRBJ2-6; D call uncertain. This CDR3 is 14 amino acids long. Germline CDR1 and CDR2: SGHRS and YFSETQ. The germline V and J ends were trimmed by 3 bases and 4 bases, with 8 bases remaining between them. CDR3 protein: CASSSWSGANVLTF. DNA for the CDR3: TGCGCCAGCAGCTCCTGGTCCGGGGCCAACGTCCTGACTTTC.

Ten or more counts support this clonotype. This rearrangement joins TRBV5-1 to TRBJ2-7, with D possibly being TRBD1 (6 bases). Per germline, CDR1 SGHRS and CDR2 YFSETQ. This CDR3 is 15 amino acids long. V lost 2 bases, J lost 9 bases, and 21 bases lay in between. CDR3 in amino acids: CASSLLAGAITGQYF. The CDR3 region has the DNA TGCGCCAGCAGCTTATTGGCAGGGGCGATTACGGGGCAGTACTTC.